Detailed here is one T cell receptor (beta chain). Its target is not known. Only in-frame clones appear in the TCRdb table, and some are missing; sequencing was by immunoSEQ multiplex PCR. Of around 34,000 clones listed, approximately 70% are singletons. The sample originates from a study of monozygotic twins with cystic fibrosis. Study-level findings and limits: Unrelated CF individuals shared fewer identical clonotypes than monozygotic CF twins. Low clonality (median around 0.0096) suggested a mostly naive repertoire.

Sequencing was performed on blood. The receptor was isolated from a girl aged 5-17 years with cystic fibrosis.

The CDR3 is CASSQDPPGSGETQYF. In nucleotides, the CDR3 is TGCGCCAGCAGCCAAGATCCCCCGGGATCAGGGGAGACCCAGTACTTC. The genes are TRBV4-1 and TRBJ2-5; D is tentatively TRBD1 or TRBD2 (5 bases each). V lost 0 bases to trimming and J lost 5 bases, with 16 bases between them. Germline values: CDR1 MGHRA, CDR2 YSYEKL. The CDR3 is 16 residues long.